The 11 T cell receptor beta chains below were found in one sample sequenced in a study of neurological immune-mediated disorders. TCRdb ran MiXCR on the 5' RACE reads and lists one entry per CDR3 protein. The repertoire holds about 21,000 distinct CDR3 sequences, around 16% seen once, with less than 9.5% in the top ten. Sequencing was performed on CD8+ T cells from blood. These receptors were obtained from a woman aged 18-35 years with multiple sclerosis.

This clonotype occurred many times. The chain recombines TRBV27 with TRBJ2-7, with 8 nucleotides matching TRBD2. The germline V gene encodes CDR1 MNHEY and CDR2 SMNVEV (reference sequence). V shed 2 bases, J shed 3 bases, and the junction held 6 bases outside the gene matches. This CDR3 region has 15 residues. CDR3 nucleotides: TGTGCCAGCAGTTTACCACCGGGAGGGGACTACGAGCAGTACGTC. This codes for CASSLPPGGDYEQYV.

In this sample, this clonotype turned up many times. The CDR3: CASSGVDYTF. The CDR3 DNA reads as TGTGCCAGCAGTGGCGTTGACTACACCTTC. This sequence joins TRBV9 and TRBJ1-2; D unresolved. Trimming removed 5 bases at V and 10 bases at J, with 9 bases between. CDR3 length equals 10 residues. The V gene's germline CDR1 is SGDLS and CDR2 YYNGEE.

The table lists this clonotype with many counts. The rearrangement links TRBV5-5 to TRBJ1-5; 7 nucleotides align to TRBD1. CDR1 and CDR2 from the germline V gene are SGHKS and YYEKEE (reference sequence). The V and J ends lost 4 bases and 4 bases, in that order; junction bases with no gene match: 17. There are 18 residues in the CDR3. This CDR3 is CASSPEVSGTVRNQPQHF. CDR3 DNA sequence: TGTGCCAGCAGCCCGGAAGTATCCGGGACAGTCCGTAATCAGCCCCAGCATTTT.

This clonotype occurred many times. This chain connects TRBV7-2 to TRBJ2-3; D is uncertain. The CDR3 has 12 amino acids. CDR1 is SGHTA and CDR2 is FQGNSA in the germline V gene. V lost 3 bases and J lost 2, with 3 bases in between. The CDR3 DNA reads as TGTGCCAGCAGCTTCTACACAGATACGCAGTATTTT. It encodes CASSFYTDTQYF.

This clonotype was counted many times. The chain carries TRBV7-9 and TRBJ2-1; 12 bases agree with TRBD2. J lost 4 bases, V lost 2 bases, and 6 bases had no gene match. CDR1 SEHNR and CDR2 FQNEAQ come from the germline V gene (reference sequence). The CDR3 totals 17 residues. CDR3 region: CASSLLASGRVYNEQFF. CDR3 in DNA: TGTGCCAGCAGCTTATTGGCTAGCGGGAGGGTTTACAATGAGCAGTTCTTC.

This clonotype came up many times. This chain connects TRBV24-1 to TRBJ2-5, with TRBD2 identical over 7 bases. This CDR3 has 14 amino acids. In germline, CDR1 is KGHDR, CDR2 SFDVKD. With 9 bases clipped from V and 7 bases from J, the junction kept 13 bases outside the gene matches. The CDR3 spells CATGGSGEEGTQYF. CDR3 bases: TGTGCCACCGGCGGGAGCGGCGAAGAAGGGACCCAGTACTTC.

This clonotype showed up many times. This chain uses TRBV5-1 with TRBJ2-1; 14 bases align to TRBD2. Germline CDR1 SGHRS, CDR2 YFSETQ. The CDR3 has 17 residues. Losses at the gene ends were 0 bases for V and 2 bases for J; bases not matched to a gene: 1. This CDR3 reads CASSLGLAGGPYNEQFF. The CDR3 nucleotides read TGCGCCAGCAGCTTGGGACTAGCGGGAGGGCCCTACAATGAGCAGTTCTTC.

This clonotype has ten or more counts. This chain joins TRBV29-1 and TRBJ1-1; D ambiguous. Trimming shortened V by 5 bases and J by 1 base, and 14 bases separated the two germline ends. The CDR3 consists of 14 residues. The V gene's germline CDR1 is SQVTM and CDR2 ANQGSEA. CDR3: CSVPRAGTNTEAFF. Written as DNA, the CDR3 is TGCAGCGTTCCTAGGGCCGGCACGAACACTGAAGCTTTCTTT. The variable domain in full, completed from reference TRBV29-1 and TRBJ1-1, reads SAVISQKPSRDICQRGTSLTIQCQVDSQVTMMFWYRQQPGQSLTLIATANQGSEATYESGFVIDKFPISRPNLTFSTLTVSNMSPEDSSIYLCSVPRAGTNTEAFFGQGTRLTVV.

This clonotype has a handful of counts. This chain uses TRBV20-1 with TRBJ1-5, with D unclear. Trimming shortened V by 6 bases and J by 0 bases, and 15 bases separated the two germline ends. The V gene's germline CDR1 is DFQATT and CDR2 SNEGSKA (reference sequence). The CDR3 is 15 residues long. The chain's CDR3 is CSALERFYSNQPQHF. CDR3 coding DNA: TGCAGTGCCCTCGAGAGATTTTATAGCAATCAGCCCCAGCATTTT.

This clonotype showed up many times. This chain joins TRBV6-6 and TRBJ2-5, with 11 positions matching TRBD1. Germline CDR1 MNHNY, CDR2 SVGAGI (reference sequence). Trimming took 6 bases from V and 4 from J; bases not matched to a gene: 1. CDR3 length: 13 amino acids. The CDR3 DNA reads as TGTGCCAGCAGGGACAGGGGGCGAGAGACCCAGTACTTC. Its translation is CASRDRGRETQYF.

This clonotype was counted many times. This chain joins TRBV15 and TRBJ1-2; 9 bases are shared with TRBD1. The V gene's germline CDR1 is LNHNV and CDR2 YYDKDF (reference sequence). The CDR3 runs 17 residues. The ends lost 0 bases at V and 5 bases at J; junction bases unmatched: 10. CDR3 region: CATSRDSGQGALYGYTF. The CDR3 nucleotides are TGTGCCACCAGCAGAGATTCGGGACAGGGTGCCCTATATGGCTACACCTTC.